This TCR beta chain stems from a study of CD8+CD57+ T cells in acquired aplastic anemia. At the level of the study: When averaged, DNA from sorted CD4+ and CD8+ cells came to about 3 ug. Overall study findings and caveats: Researchers reported that CD8+ Simpson's diversity was not significantly different in patients versus controls.

Sequencing involved patients with CD8+CD57+ cell expansion previously shown by flow cytometry. The cohort consisted entirely of patients having severe acquired aplastic anemia. At the time of blood sampling, patients had not yet received any therapy. In the case of this clonotype: The antigen is undetermined.

The CDR3 consists of 17 residues. Germline V gene lookup returns CDR1 ENHRY and CDR2 SYGVKD. The germline V and J ends were trimmed by 6 bases and 0 bases, with 17 bases remaining between them. The template for TCR beta VDJ and CDR3 sequence profiling was genomic DNA. TCRdb re-called the reads with MiXCR, one entry per CDR3 protein. This sample has 150,000 to 200,000 distinct CDR3 sequences, with roughly 43% found just once. This TCR was recovered from a human donor with aplastic anemia. The rearrangement joins TRBV10-3 to TRBJ2-2; tentatively, D is TRBD2 (6 bases). The sample was sorted CD4+, CD8+, or CD8+CD57+ T cells (not recorded which) from PBMCs. The CDR3, as DNA: TGTGCCATCAGGGGGGTGGTAGCTAGCGCGAACACCGGGGAGCTGTTTTTT. It specifies CAIRGVVASANTGELFF.